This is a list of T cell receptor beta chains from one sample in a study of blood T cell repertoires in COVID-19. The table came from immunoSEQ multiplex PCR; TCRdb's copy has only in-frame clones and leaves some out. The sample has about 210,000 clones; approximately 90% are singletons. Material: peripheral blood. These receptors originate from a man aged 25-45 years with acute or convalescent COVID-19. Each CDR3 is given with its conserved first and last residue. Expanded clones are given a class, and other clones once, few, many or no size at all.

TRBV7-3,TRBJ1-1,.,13,CASSPRQGTEAFF
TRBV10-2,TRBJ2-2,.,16,CASSDLVRATTGELFF
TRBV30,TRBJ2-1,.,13,CAWSVAGTSEQFF
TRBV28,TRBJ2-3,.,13,CASSFRSTDTQYF
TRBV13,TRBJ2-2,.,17,CASSYTTGGGPRGELFF
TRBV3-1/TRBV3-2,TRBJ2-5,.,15,CASSTSGGAGETQYF
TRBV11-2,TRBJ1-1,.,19,CASSLGLRDRGPSNTEAFF
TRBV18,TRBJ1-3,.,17,CASSPQRDRGSGNTIYF
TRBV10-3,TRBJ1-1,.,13,CAISRTENTEAFF
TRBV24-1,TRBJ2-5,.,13,CATSDFGRETQYF
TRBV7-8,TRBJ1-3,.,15,CASSLRTGPGNTIYF
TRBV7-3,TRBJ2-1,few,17,CASSLRLAGGPNNEQFF
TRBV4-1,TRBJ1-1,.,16,CASSQDPSGGNTEAFF
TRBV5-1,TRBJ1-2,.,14,CASSYQGANYGYTF
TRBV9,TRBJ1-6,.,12,CASSARGSPLHF
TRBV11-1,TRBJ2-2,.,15,CATQKRGANTGELFF
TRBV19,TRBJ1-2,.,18,CASSIGDTGTPLPYGYTF
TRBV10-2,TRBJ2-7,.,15,CASSEAQVSSYEQYF
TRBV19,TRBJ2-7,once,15,CASKPREADNYEQYF
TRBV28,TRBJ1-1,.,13,CASIGEVNTEAFF